The clone carrying this T cell receptor beta chain showed up many times. MiXCR was used by TCRdb to re-call the PCR reads. The sample has tens of thousands of clones; under 15% are singletons. This entry belongs to a study of metastatic and nonmetastatic thyroid tumors. Study-wide background: Repertoire data that came from the blood and tumor or nodule tissue of malignant and benign thyroid patients were compared.

The CDR3 spans 13 residues. V gave up 0 bases and J gave up 4 bases, with 7 bases separating them. Germline CDR1 is SGHRS and CDR2 is YFSETQ. All patients were untreated before thyroid surgery. The sequence was obtained from a female donor with papillary thyroid cancer or a benign thyroid nodule (not recorded which). Some clones in this sample may be carry-over from other donors' samples. Material for sequencing was tumor tissue. The V and J genes are TRBV5-1 and TRBJ1-1, with D unclear. CDR3 amino acids: CASSLVGLTEAFF. The CDR3 coding sequence is TGCGCCAGCAGCTTGGTAGGGCTCACTGAAGCTTTCTTT.